Listed below are T cell receptor beta chains from one sample, sequenced in a study of T cells in Graves' hyperthyroidism and ophthalmopathy. TCRdb used MiXCR to reprocess the multiplex PCR reads, holding one entry per CDR3 protein. The sample holds around 340,000 distinct CDR3 sequences; roughly a fifth are singletons and the top ten take around 48%. Sequenced input: blood. The receptors come from a woman in her 50s with Graves' hyperthyroidism. CDR3s include the opening cysteine and the closing phenylalanine or tryptophan. The order of the fields is CDR3 protein, CDR3 DNA, clone size, J gene, V gene, D gene. The D gene is left open where the match is weak. Where a row states a size, it is once, few, many or the class of an expanded clone; other rows omit it.

CDR3: CSAQTLGPHRDEQFF; DNA: TGCAGTGCCCAAACATTAGGGCCCCACAGGGATGAGCAGTTCTTC; size: many; J: TRBJ2-1; V: TRBV20-1; D: .
CDR3: CASSVPGTSDYEQYF; DNA: TGTGCCAGCAGCGTACCCGGGACTAGCGACTACGAGCAGTACTTC; size: many; J: TRBJ2-7; V: TRBV11-2; D: TRBD2
CDR3: CASRSPRYGAPNEQFF; DNA: TGTGCCAGCAGGTCCCCCCGGTATGGGGCGCCCAATGAGCAGTTCTTC; size: many; J: TRBJ2-1; V: TRBV27; D: .
CDR3: CSVARESPRIDTQYF; DNA: TGCAGCGTTGCTCGGGAGTCTCCTCGGATAGATACGCAGTATTTT; size: many; J: TRBJ2-3; V: TRBV29-1; D: .
CDR3: CRGLAEETQYF; DNA: TGCCGGGGACTAGCGGAAGAGACCCAGTACTTC; size: .; J: TRBJ2-5; V: TRBV20-1; D: TRBD2
CDR3: CASSSGQGFADTQYF; DNA: TGCGCCAGCAGCTCCGGACAGGGGTTTGCAGATACGCAGTATTTT; size: once; J: TRBJ2-3; V: TRBV5-1; D: TRBD1
CDR3: CASIAGTGWNSPLHF; DNA: TGTGCCAGCATCGCCGGGACAGGGTGGAATTCACCCCTCCACTTT; size: few; J: TRBJ1-6; V: TRBV7-9; D: TRBD1
CDR3: CAWRRRAGGEKLFF; DNA: TGTGCCTGGAGAAGGAGGGCAGGGGGTGAAAAACTGTTTTTT; size: many; J: TRBJ1-4; V: TRBV30; D: TRBD1
CDR3: CASRRGLADYNEQFF; DNA: TGTGCCAGCAGACGTGGACTAGCGGATTACAATGAGCAGTTCTTC; size: few; J: TRBJ2-1; V: TRBV7-8; D: TRBD2
CDR3: CASSWNTQETQYF; DNA: TGTGCCAGTAGTTGGAATACCCAAGAGACCCAGTACTTC; size: few; J: TRBJ2-5; V: TRBV19; D: .
CDR3: CASSLGGPAFEQYF; DNA: TGTGCCAGCAGCCTGGGGGGACCCGCCTTTGAGCAGTATTTT; size: many; J: TRBJ2-3; V: TRBV11-2; D: .
CDR3: CASSRDRKTDTQYF; DNA: TGCGCCAGCAGCCGGGACAGGAAAACAGATACGCAGTATTTT; size: few; J: TRBJ2-3; V: TRBV5-1; D: TRBD1
CDR3: CASSPGRGRTEAFF; DNA: TGTGCCAGCAGCCCCGGACGGGGGCGAACTGAAGCTTTCTTT; size: many; J: TRBJ1-1; V: TRBV3-1; D: .
CDR3: CASSVGGLAGGYNEQFF; DNA: TGTGCCAGCAGTGTTGGGGGACTAGCGGGAGGGTACAATGAGCAGTTCTTC; size: .; J: TRBJ2-1; V: TRBV6-2/TRBV6-3; D: TRBD2
CDR3: CSARGQGGYNSPLHF; DNA: TGCAGTGCTAGAGGGCAGGGGGGGTATAATTCACCCCTCCACTTT; size: .; J: TRBJ1-6; V: TRBV20-1; D: TRBD1
CDR3: CASSPRRGRGGATQYF; DNA: TGTGCCAGCAGTCCTCGCAGAGGGCGGGGGGGTGCTACGCAGTATTTT; size: many; J: TRBJ2-3; V: TRBV6-1; D: TRBD2
CDR3: CSVTPNTEAFF; DNA: TGCAGCGTCACACCGAACACTGAAGCTTTCTTT; size: many; J: TRBJ1-1; V: TRBV29-1; D: .